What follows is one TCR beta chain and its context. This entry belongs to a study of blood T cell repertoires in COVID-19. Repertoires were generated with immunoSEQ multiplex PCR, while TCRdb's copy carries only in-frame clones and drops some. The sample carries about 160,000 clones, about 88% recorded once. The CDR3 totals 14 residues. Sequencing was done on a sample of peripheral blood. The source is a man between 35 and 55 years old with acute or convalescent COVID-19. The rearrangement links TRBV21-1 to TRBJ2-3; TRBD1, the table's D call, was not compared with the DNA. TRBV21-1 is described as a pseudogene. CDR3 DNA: TGTGCCAGCGGATCGGACAGGGTTGAAGATACGCAGTATTTT. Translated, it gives CASGSDRVEDTQYF.